This T cell receptor beta chain was captured by sequencing in a study of CD4 T cell repertoires in COVID-19. Study details: After less than twelve days of IL-2 expansion, CFSE-low cells were relabeled and restimulated with other coronavirus spikes. General observations from the study: Between roughly 6 and 25% of SARS-CoV-2 clonotypes also appeared in SARS-CoV and/or HKU1 spike cultures.

In its sample, this clone was seen once. Its target is not known. TCRdb's copy holds only in-frame clones and misses some; the assay was immunoSEQ multiplex PCR. Here the sample spans some 24,000 clones, 93% being singletons. No culture step preceded sequencing of the ex vivo isolated memory T cells. Source: circulating follicular helper CD4+ T cells (cTfh) from blood, taken before the COVID-19 pandemic. The TCR comes from a human donor who had COVID-19.

DNA of the CDR3: TGTGCCAGCAGCCAAGCGGGAAGGAATCAGCCCCAGCATTTT. Amino acids: CASSQAGRNQPQHF. This sequence joins TRBV14 and TRBJ1-5, with no clear D. Trimming took 1 base from V and 4 from J, leaving 8 bases between them. In germline, CDR1 is SGHDN, CDR2 FVKESK. This CDR3 spans 14 amino acids.